This T cell receptor (beta chain) was obtained from a study of lymphopenia after photon versus proton radiotherapy. Data came from immunoSEQ multiplex PCR; TCRdb stores just in-frame clones and leaves some out. This sample has about 14,000 clones, with approximately 80% found just once. This CDR3 contains 13 residues. CDR1 and CDR2 from the germline V gene are MNHNS and SASEGT. J lost 7 bases, V lost 11 bases, and 12 bases had no gene match. The material sequenced was peripheral blood, taken from a patient treated with photon-based radiotherapy. The receptor was isolated from a man between 50 and 59 years old with gastric cancer. This chain joins TRBV6-1 and TRBJ1-1; 8 nucleotides align to TRBD1. In DNA, the CDR3 is TGTGCCGCCAAAAAATCAGGGGGCGGTGAAGCTTTCTTT. This translates into CAAKKSGGGEAFF.